This section outlines one T cell receptor beta chain sequence together with its context. Antigen: not known. The data originate from a study of T cells in Graves' hyperthyroidism and ophthalmopathy. Study observations and caveats: Blood also showed most of the thyroid clonotypes that were expanded above 0.001.

TCR beta CDR3 regions were amplified from RNA. During a first-round RT-PCR of the TCR CDR3, the HTBI primer set was used. Each CDR3 protein is one row after TCRdb ran MiXCR on the multiplex PCR reads. The sample carries 550,000 to 700,000 distinct CDR3 sequences, about 15% recorded once. Together with thyroid ultrasound, orbital computed tomography, serum thyroxine and TRAb, clinical symptoms were used for diagnoses. The source is a woman aged 40 to 50 with Graves' ophthalmopathy. Sequencing was carried out using blood.

CDR3 loop: CASSLDILRGYTF. DNA of the CDR3: TGTGCCAGCAGTTTGGACATCTTGAGGGGCTACACCTTC. The chain uses TRBV28 and TRBJ1-2, with D possibly TRBD1 on 5 matching bases. The CDR3 covers 13 residues. V lost 3 bases and J lost 8, with 13 bases in between. Germline CDR1 reads MDHEN; CDR2 reads SYDVKM.